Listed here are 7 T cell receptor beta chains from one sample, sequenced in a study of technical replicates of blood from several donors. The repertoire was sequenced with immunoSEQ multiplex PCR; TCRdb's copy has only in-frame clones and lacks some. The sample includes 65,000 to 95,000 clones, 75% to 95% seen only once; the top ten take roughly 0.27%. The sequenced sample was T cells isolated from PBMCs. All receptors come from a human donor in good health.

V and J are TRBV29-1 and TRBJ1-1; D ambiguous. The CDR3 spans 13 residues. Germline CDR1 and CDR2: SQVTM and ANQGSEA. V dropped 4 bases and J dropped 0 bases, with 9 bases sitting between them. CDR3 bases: TGCAGCGTTGTTAGGAGGATGAACACTGAAGCTTTCTTT. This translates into CSVVRRMNTEAFF.

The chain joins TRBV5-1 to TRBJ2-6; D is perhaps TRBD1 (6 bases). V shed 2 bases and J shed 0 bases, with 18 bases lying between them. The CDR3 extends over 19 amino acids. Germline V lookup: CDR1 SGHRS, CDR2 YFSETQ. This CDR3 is CASSLPRGTFFSGANVLTF. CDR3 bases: TGCGCCAGCAGCTTACCTAGGGGGACCTTTTTCTCTGGGGCCAACGTCCTGACTTTC.

This CDR3 reads CASSGLGRESWNTGELFF. The CDR3 bases are TGCGCCAGCAGCGGTTTAGGGCGGGAGAGCTGGAACACCGGGGAGCTGTTTTTT. The genes are TRBV5-1 and TRBJ2-2; 7 bases line up with TRBD2. This CDR3 has 18 residues. CDR1 is SGHRS, CDR2 YFSETQ, per germline. J gave up 1 base and V 4 bases, and 13 bases lay outside the gene matches.

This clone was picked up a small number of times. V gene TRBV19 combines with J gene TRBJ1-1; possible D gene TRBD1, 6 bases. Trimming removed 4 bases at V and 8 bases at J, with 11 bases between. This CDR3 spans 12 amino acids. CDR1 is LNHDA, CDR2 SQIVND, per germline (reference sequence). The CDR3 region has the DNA TGTGCCAGTAGTACAGGGGATAGGGAAGCTTTCTTT. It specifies CASSTGDREAFF.

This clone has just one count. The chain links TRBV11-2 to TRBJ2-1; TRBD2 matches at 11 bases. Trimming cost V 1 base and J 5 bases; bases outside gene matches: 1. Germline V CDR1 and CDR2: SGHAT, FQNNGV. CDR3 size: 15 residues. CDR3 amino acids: CASSLALAGDNEQFF. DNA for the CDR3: TGTGCCAGCAGCTTAGCACTAGCGGGAGACAATGAGCAGTTCTTC.

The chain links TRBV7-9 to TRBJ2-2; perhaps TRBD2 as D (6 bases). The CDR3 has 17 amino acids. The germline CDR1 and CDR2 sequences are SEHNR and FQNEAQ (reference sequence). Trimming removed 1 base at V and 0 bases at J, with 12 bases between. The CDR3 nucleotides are TGTGCCAGCAGCTTAGGCCCCCCGGGGGCGAACACCGGGGAGCTGTTTTTT. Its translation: CASSLGPPGANTGELFF. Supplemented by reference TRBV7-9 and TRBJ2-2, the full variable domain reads DTGVSQNPRHKITKRGQNVTFRCDPISEHNRLYWYRQTLGQGPEFLTYFQNEAQLEKSRLLSDRFSAERPKGSFSTLEIQRTEQGDSAMYLCASSLGPPGANTGELFFGEGSRLTVL.

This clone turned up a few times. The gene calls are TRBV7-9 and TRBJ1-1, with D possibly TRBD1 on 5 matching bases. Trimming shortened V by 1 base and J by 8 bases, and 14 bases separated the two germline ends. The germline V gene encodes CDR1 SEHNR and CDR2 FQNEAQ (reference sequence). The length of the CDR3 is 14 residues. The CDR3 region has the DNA TGTGCCAGCAGCTTAGAGGGGAACAGCTGGGAAGCTTTCTTT. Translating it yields CASSLEGNSWEAFF.